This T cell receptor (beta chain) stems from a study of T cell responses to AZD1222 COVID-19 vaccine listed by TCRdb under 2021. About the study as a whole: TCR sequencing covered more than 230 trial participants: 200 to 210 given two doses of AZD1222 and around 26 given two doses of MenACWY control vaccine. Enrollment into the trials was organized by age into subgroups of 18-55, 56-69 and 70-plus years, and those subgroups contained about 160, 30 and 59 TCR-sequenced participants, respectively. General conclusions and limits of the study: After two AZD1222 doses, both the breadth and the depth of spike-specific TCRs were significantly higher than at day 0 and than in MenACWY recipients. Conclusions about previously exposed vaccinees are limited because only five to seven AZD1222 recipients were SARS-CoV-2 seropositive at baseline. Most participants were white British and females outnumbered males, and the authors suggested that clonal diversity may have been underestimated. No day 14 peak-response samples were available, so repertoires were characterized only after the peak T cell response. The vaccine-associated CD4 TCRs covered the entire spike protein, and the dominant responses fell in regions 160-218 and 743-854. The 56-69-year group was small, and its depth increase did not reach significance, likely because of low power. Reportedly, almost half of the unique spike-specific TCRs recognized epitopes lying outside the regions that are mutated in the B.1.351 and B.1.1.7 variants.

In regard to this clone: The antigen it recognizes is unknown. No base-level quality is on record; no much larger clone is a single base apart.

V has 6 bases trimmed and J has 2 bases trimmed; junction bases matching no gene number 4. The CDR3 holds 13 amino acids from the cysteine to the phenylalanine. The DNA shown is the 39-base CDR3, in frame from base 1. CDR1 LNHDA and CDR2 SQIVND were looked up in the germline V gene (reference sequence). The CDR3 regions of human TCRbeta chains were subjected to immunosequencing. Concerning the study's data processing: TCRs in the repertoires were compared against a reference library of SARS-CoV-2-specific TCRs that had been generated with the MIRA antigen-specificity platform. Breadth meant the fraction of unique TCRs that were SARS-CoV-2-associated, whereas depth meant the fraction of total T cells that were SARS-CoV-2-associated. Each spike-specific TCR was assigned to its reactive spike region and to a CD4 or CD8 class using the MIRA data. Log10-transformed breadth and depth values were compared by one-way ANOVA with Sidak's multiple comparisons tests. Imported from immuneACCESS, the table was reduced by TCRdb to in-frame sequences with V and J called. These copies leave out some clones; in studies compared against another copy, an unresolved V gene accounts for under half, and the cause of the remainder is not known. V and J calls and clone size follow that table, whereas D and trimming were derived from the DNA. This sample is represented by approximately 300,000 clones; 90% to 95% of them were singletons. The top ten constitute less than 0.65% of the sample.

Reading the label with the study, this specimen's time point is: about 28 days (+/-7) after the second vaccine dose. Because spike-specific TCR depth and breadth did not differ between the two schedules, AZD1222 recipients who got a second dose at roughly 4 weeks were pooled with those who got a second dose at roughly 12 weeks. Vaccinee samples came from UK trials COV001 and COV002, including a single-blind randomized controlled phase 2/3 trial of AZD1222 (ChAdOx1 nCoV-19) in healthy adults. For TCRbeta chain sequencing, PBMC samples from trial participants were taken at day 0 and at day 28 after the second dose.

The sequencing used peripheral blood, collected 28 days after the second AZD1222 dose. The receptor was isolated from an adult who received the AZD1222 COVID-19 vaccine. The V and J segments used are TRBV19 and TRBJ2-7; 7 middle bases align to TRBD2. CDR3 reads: CASSTSETYEQYF. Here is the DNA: TGTGCCAGTAGCACTAGCGAGACCTACGAGCAGTACTTC. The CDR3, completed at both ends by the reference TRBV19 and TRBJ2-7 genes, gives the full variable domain DGGITQSPKYLFRKEGQNVTLSCEQNLNHDAMYWYRQDPGQGLRLIYYSQIVNDFQKGDIAEGYSVSREKKESFPLTVTSAQKNPTAFYLCASSTSETYEQYFGPGTRLTVT.